One sample yielded the 32 T cell receptor beta chains listed below, sequenced in a study of blood T cell repertoires in COVID-19. TCRdb keeps only in-frame clones here, not all; method: immunoSEQ multiplex PCR. The sample holds under 550,000 clones, around nine tenths seen once. Sequencing used peripheral blood. The receptor set was obtained from a man between 18 and 29 years old with COVID-19, enrolled during active disease.

Comments on this clone: The junction departs from the called germline gene at one end, perhaps through a read error. This chain joins TRBV7-7 and TRBJ2-7; 12 bases align to TRBD2. CDR1 is SSHAT and CDR2 is FNYEAQ in the germline V gene (reference sequence). The CDR3 is 13 residues long. As DNA, the CDR3 is TGTGCTAGCAGACTAGCGGGGGATTACGAGCAGTACTTC. This encodes CASRLAGDYEQYF.

The chain carries TRBV7-3 and TRBJ1-1; the match to TRBD1 covers 7 bases. CDR1 and CDR2 (germline): SGHTA, FQGTGA. V lost 6 bases and J lost 4; bases outside the gene matches: 5. The CDR3 has 13 amino acids. The CDR3 spells CASSRQGVTEAFF. The DNA of the CDR3 is TGTGCCAGCAGTCGACAGGGAGTCACTGAAGCTTTCTTT.

V usage is TRBV25-1 and J usage is TRBJ2-7; TRBD2 agrees at 7 bases. Germline V gene data show CDR1 as MGHDK and CDR2 as SYGVNS. The CDR3 has 16 amino acids. The V and J ends lost 1 base and 0 bases, in that order; junction bases with no gene match: 6. The CDR3 nucleotides are TGTGCCAGCAGTGAATCGGCAGCGGGGAGCTCCTACGAGCAGTACTTC. Translated, it gives CASSESAAGSSYEQYF.

This clone was picked up one time. This chain uses TRBV30 with TRBJ1-4; 9 bases fit TRBD1. CDR3 length: 12 residues. V gave up 5 bases and J gave up 8 bases; unmatched junction bases: 3. Germline lookup yields CDR1 GTSNPN and CDR2 SVGIG (reference sequence). The CDR3 DNA is TGTGCCTGGGGGGACAGGGTCGAAAAACTGTTTTTT. Translation gives CAWGDRVEKLFF. Full variable domain (missing parts from reference TRBV30 and TRBJ1-4): SQTIHQWPATLVQPVGSPLSLECTVEGTSNPNLYWYRQAAGRGLQLLFYSVGIGQISSEVPQNLSASRPQDRQFILSSKKLLLSDSGFYLCAWGDRVEKLFFGSGTQLSVL.

This chain links TRBV28 with TRBJ2-7, with 9 positions matching TRBD2. J lost 5 bases, V lost 1 base, and 12 bases had no gene match. CDR3 length equals 17 residues. Germline V gives CDR1 MDHEN, CDR2 SYDVKM. In DNA form, the CDR3 reads TGTGCCAGCAGTTTATTGCTAGCGGGACATTTTGGTAACGAGCAGTACTTC. It yields the protein CASSLLLAGHFGNEQYF.

This clone showed up just once. The chain combines TRBV3-1 (or the pseudogene TRBV3-2) with TRBJ1-6, with 10 bases that match TRBD1. The CDR3 extends over 17 amino acids. The germline V gene encodes CDR1 LGHDT and CDR2 YNNKEL (reference sequence). The V and J ends lost 0 bases and 9 bases, in that order; junction bases with no gene match: 8. In nucleotides, the CDR3 is TGTGCCAGCAGCCAAGAAGTTACGGGGACAGGGGTTTCACCCCTCCACTTT. It yields the protein CASSQEVTGTGVSPLHF.

This clone was counted once. The rearrangement links TRBV5-1 to TRBJ1-1; 9 bases fit TRBD1. Germline lookup yields CDR1 SGHRS and CDR2 YFSETQ. The CDR3 is 16 residues long. Trimming removed 0 bases from V and 5 bases from J; junction bases left unmatched: 8. CDR3 bases: TGCGCCAGCAGCTTGGCCGGGACAGGGATCGGGACTGAAGCTTTCTTT. Protein product: CASSLAGTGIGTEAFF.

The CDR3 DNA reads as TGCAGCGTTGGGTACAGGGGCCGGAAGACTGAAGCTTTCTTT. Encoded protein: CSVGYRGRKTEAFF. This chain connects TRBV29-1 to TRBJ1-1; 7 bases are a match to TRBD1. The CDR3 contains 14 residues. V gave up 4 bases and J gave up 5 bases; unmatched junction bases: 10. Germline CDR1 is SQVTM and CDR2 is ANQGSEA.

V and J are TRBV3-1 (or the pseudogene TRBV3-2) and TRBJ2-1; D is unclear. CDR1 is LGHDT and CDR2 is YNNKEL in the germline V gene (reference sequence). V was trimmed by 3 bases and J by 0 bases, leaving 15 bases between them. The CDR3 totals 17 residues. The chain's CDR3 is CASSHRDWPPSYNEQFF. The CDR3 nucleotides read TGTGCCAGCAGCCATCGCGACTGGCCCCCCTCCTACAATGAGCAGTTCTTC.

The sample holds a few counts of this clone. The V gene is TRBV10-1, the J gene TRBJ2-7; 7 bases fit TRBD1. CDR1 is WNHNN and CDR2 is SYGVQD in the germline V gene (reference sequence). Trimming took 8 bases from V and 5 from J; bases not matched to a gene: 9. This CDR3 spans 13 amino acids. The CDR3 coding sequence is TGCGCCAGCGGTGGGACAGTAGAGAACGAGCAGTACTTC. This encodes CASGGTVENEQYF.

This chain links TRBV20-1 with TRBJ2-1; 12 bases agree with TRBD2. Losses at the gene ends were 3 bases for V and 8 bases for J; bases not matched to a gene: 5. The germline gives CDR1 DFQATT, CDR2 SNEGSKA (reference sequence). CDR3 length equals 14 residues. CDR3 in DNA: TGCAGTGCTAGTCCACTAGCGGGGGGCTATGAGCAGTTCTTC. Encoded protein: CSASPLAGGYEQFF.

The J gene is TRBJ2-1, the V gene TRBV7-9; maybe TRBD1 (5 bases). The V end was cut by 1 base, the J end by 5 bases, with 9 bases between. CDR3 length: 14 amino acids. Germline CDR1 and CDR2: SEHNR and FQNEAQ (reference sequence). The DNA for the CDR3 is TGTGCCAGCAGCTTAGGCAACAGGAACAATGAGCAGTTCTTC. Its protein is CASSLGNRNNEQFF.

The chain recombines TRBV5-1 with TRBJ1-5; 7 bases map to TRBD1. The CDR3 is made up of 14 amino acids. Germline loops: CDR1 SGHRS, CDR2 YFSETQ. Trimming took 5 bases from V and 3 from J; bases not matched to a gene: 5. CDR3 nucleotides: TGCGCCAGCAGTACAGGGGAAGTCAATCAGCCCCAGCATTTT. As protein: CASSTGEVNQPQHF.

This clone was seen only a few times. The chain links TRBV19 to TRBJ2-2, with 8 bases matching TRBD2. The CDR3 contains 15 residues. CDR1 is LNHDA, CDR2 SQIVND, per germline (reference sequence). J gave up 6 bases and V 2 bases, and 5 bases lay outside the gene matches. CDR3 amino acids: CASSITSGYSGELFF. The CDR3 region has the DNA TGTGCCAGTAGTATAACTAGCGGCTACTCCGGGGAGCTGTTTTTT. Combining the CDR3 with reference TRBV19 and TRBJ2-2 gives the whole variable domain DGGITQSPKYLFRKEGQNVTLSCEQNLNHDAMYWYRQDPGQGLRLIYYSQIVNDFQKGDIAEGYSVSREKKESFPLTVTSAQKNPTAFYLCASSITSGYSGELFFGEGSRLTVL.

V usage is TRBV27 and J usage is TRBJ2-3; TRBD2 might be the D (5 bases). The CDR3 sequence is 17 residues long. V dropped 2 bases and J dropped 2 bases, with 17 bases sitting between them. Germline CDR1 is MNHEY and CDR2 is SMNVEV (reference sequence). The DNA of the CDR3 is TGTGCCAGCAGTTTAGTAGGGAGCCACCTAGTCACAGATACGCAGTATTTT. It specifies CASSLVGSHLVTDTQYF.

The chain uses TRBV27 and TRBJ2-1; 9 bases fit TRBD2. Germline values: CDR1 MNHEY, CDR2 SMNVEV (reference sequence). With 5 bases clipped from V and 5 bases from J, the junction kept 4 bases outside the gene matches. The CDR3 runs to 14 residues. The CDR3 nucleotides are TGTGCCAGCAGTCTAGCGGGACTTCACAATGAGCAGTTCTTC. This gives the protein CASSLAGLHNEQFF.

This clone was seen a single time. The chain is built from TRBV2 and TRBJ2-1; D is ambiguous. The length of the CDR3 is 12 residues. V lost 9 bases and J 8 bases, leaving 14 bases between the germline ends. Germline CDR1 is SNHLY and CDR2 is FYNNEI. The CDR3 sequence is CASQIARHEQFF. The CDR3, as DNA: TGTGCCAGTCAAATAGCTCGACATGAGCAGTTCTTC.

The gene calls are TRBV7-9 and TRBJ2-7; 10 bases agree with TRBD1. The CDR3 length is 15 residues. CDR1 SEHNR and CDR2 FQNEAQ come from the germline V gene (reference sequence). Losses at the gene ends were 5 bases for V and 2 bases for J; bases not matched to a gene: 6. As DNA, the CDR3 is TGTGCCAGCAGCCCCGGGACAGGGGCGGCCTACGAGCAGTACTTC. Residues: CASSPGTGAAYEQYF. Based on the CDR3 plus reference TRBV7-9 and TRBJ2-7, the full variable domain is DTGVSQNPRHKITKRGQNVTFRCDPISEHNRLYWYRQTLGQGPEFLTYFQNEAQLEKSRLLSDRFSAERPKGSFSTLEIQRTEQGDSAMYLCASSPGTGAAYEQYFGPGTRLTVT.

This chain joins TRBV4-1 and TRBJ1-5, with D possibly being TRBD1 (5 bases). This CDR3 comprises 15 residues. The V end was cut by 1 base, the J end by 5 bases, with 12 bases between. Germline V gene sequence: CDR1 MGHRA, CDR2 YSYEKL. CDR3 residues: CASSQGLGDYQPQHF. The CDR3 region has the DNA TGCGCCAGCAGCCAAGGGTTAGGGGATTATCAGCCCCAGCATTTT.

This clone was recorded once. The V gene is TRBV6-1, the J gene TRBJ2-5; D perhaps matches TRBD2 (5 bases). The CDR3 is 16 residues long. Germline V CDR1 and CDR2: MNHNS, SASEGT. Trimming pared 0 bases from V and 0 bases from J, leaving 11 bases between. DNA of the CDR3: TGTGCCAGCAGTGAAGCGCCGACGGGGAACCAAGAGACCCAGTACTTC. Protein sequence: CASSEAPTGNQETQYF.

The chain combines TRBV2 with TRBJ2-7; TRBD1 matches at 8 bases. The CDR3 runs to 16 residues. V dropped 7 bases and J dropped 7; count of bases not matched to a gene: 18. Germline assignment: CDR1 SNHLY and CDR2 FYNNEI. The CDR3 protein is CASTESPGGALDEQYF. The CDR3 DNA follows: TGTGCCAGCACCGAATCCCCAGGGGGCGCGTTGGATGAGCAGTACTTC.

The rearrangement joins TRBV5-4 to TRBJ1-2; D unresolved. The CDR3 totals 14 residues. Trimming took off 4 bases at V and 3 bases at J, with 13 bases between the two ends. From germline, CDR1 is SGHNT and CDR2 YYREEE (reference sequence). The CDR3 loop is CASSPVGRDYGYTF. The DNA for the CDR3 is TGTGCCAGCAGCCCTGTGGGGAGGGACTATGGCTACACCTTC.

The chain has TRBV2 and TRBJ1-1; D is ambiguous. The CDR3 covers 14 residues. CDR1 and CDR2 (germline): SNHLY, FYNNEI. The germline V and J ends were trimmed by 3 bases and 5 bases, with 13 bases remaining between them. CDR3 nucleotides: TGTGCCAGCAGTGATTTCATCCCCGGGACTGAAGCTTTCTTT. Translation gives CASSDFIPGTEAFF.

The V call is TRBV19, the J call TRBJ1-3; the D gene is possibly TRBD1 (5 bases). CDR3 length equals 13 residues. V lost 3 bases, J lost 6 bases, and 9 bases lay in between. CDR1 is LNHDA and CDR2 is SQIVND in the germline V gene (reference sequence). For the CDR3, the DNA is TGTGCCAGTAGTATGACAGTGGAAAACACCATATATTTT. Encoded protein: CASSMTVENTIYF.

The chain combines TRBV30 with TRBJ1-4; 8 bases line up with TRBD1. Trimming at V came to 1 base and at J to 8 bases, leaving 9 bases not matched to a gene. Germline V gene lookup returns CDR1 GTSNPN and CDR2 SVGIG (reference sequence). The CDR3 totals 15 residues. The chain's CDR3 is CAWSGTGSVREKLFF. The CDR3 DNA is TGTGCCTGGAGTGGGACAGGGTCGGTGAGGGAAAAACTGTTTTTT.

The sample holds one count of this clone. CDR3 nucleotides: TGTGCCTGGAGTGTCTCTAGCAGGGGGCAGCCCCAGCATTTT. Amino acid sequence: CAWSVSSRGQPQHF. This chain joins TRBV30 and TRBJ1-5; TRBD1 agrees at 7 bases. J lost 7 bases, V lost 0 bases, and 6 bases had no gene match. Germline-derived CDR1 and CDR2 are GTSNPN and SVGIG (reference sequence). This CDR3 is 14 amino acids long.

The chain joins TRBV2 to TRBJ1-5; 7 nucleotides align to TRBD1. The CDR3 extends over 15 amino acids. V shed 6 bases, J shed 3 bases, and the junction held 8 bases outside the gene matches. In germline, CDR1 is SNHLY, CDR2 FYNNEI. CDR3 DNA sequence: TGTGCCAGCAGGAAGGACAGGTTACCCAATCAGCCCCAGCATTTT. Its translation: CASRKDRLPNQPQHF.

V gene TRBV5-1 combines with J gene TRBJ2-1, with D possibly being TRBD1 (5 bases). Germline V gene lookup returns CDR1 SGHRS and CDR2 YFSETQ. V lost 0 bases and J lost 6, with 16 bases in between. This CDR3 region has 16 residues. The CDR3 nucleotides are TGCGCCAGCAGCTTGGTGGGGCCAAAAGCCGGCAATGAGCAGTTCTTC. Its protein is CASSLVGPKAGNEQFF. Based on the CDR3 plus reference TRBV5-1 and TRBJ2-1, the full variable domain is KAGVTQTPRYLIKTRGQQVTLSCSPISGHRSVSWYQQTPGQGLQFLFEYFSETQRNKGNFPGRFSGRQFSNSRSEMNVSTLELGDSALYLCASSLVGPKAGNEQFFGPGTRLTVL.

This sequence joins TRBV10-2 and TRBJ2-3, with 8 bases matching TRBD1. J lost 3 bases, V lost 4 bases, and 12 bases had no gene match. The germline V gene has CDR1 WSHSY and CDR2 SAAADI. The CDR3 is 17 amino acids. As DNA, the CDR3 is TGCGCCAGCAGTGGAACGCCCGGACAGGGTGTAACAGATACGCAGTATTTT. Translating gives CASSGTPGQGVTDTQYF.

V gene TRBV6-5 combines with J gene TRBJ2-2; 8 bases align to TRBD2. This CDR3 comprises 14 residues. The germline gives CDR1 MNHEY, CDR2 SVGAGI. The trim removed 5 bases at V and 7 bases at J, leaving 6 bases unmatched. CDR3 nucleotide sequence: TGTGCCAGCAGTCGAAGCGGGGGTAGCGGGGAGCTGTTTTTT. Amino acid sequence: CASSRSGGSGELFF.

The gene calls are TRBV5-8 and TRBJ2-1; 10 bases agree with TRBD2. Trimming took 5 bases from V and 12 from J; bases not matched to a gene: 14. Germline V gives CDR1 SGHTS, CDR2 YDEGEE. This CDR3 has 15 residues. The CDR3 protein is CASRIIGSSGGGQFF. The CDR3 nucleotides read TGTGCCAGCAGAATCATTGGGTCTAGCGGGGGCGGGCAGTTCTTC.

In DNA, the CDR3 is TGTGCCAGCAGTCAACTAGCCCCGGGACAGGGGGCCTACGAGCAGTACTTC. It specifies CASSQLAPGQGAYEQYF. The J gene is TRBJ2-7, the V gene TRBV6-6, with 11 bases aligning to TRBD1. The CDR3 runs to 17 residues. With 5 bases clipped from V and 2 bases from J, the junction kept 11 bases outside the gene matches. The germline V gene has CDR1 MNHNY and CDR2 SVGAGI (reference sequence).